The sequence of this T cell receptor (beta chain) was determined in a study of blood T cell repertoires in COVID-19. Looking at the study overall: Specimens from acute and convalescent COVID-19 originated in the United States, Italy and Spain. T cells, B-cell-depleted T cells, or PBMCs supplied cDNA or gDNA.

Germline V gene data show CDR1 as SEHNR and CDR2 as FQNEAQ (reference sequence). The CDR3 loop spans 14 amino acids. The V and J ends lost 2 bases and 3 bases respectively, with 10 bases between them. How the authors handled the data: By means of reference gene primer amplification, nucleated cell counts were estimated. Profiling relied on immunoSEQ multiplex PCR, and the TCRdb table lists in-frame clones only, not all of them. The V and J calls and clone size come from that table; D and trimming were worked out from the DNA. The sample includes some 180,000 clones, around 80% of them seen just once.

The genes are TRBV7-9 and TRBJ1-1, with D unresolved. Specimen: peripheral blood. This sequence was found in a man aged 50-59 years who had recovered from COVID-19. The DNA of the CDR3 is TGTGCCAGCAGCTTAAGCATTTCCGACACTGAAGCTTTCTTT. Protein product: CASSLSISDTEAFF.